A single sample is the source of the 24 T cell receptor beta chains below, sequenced in a study of blood T cell repertoires in COVID-19. Data came from immunoSEQ multiplex PCR; TCRdb stores just in-frame clones and leaves some out. The table includes 200,000 or so clones, less than 90% detected once. Source material: peripheral blood. Receptors originate from a woman aged 65 to 85 with acute or convalescent COVID-19.

V gene TRBV6-6 combines with J gene TRBJ2-1; possible D gene TRBD2, 6 bases. Trimming pared 4 bases from V and 1 base from J, leaving 14 bases between. Germline assignment: CDR1 MNHNY and CDR2 SVGAGI (reference sequence). CDR3 size: 16 residues. CDR3 DNA sequence: TGTGCCAGCAGTTCCAATCGGGGGAGGTCCTACAATGAGCAGTTCTTC. This encodes CASSSNRGRSYNEQFF.

The CDR3 sequence is CASNPFRTSTDTQYF. CDR3 nucleotides: TGTGCCAGCAACCCATTTCGGACTAGCACAGATACGCAGTATTTT. This chain connects TRBV7-8 to TRBJ2-3; TRBD2 might be the D (5 bases). With 7 bases removed from V and 0 bases from J, the gap between germline ends came to 14 bases. The CDR3 extends over 15 amino acids. Germline CDR1 and CDR2: SGHVS and FQNEAQ. The full variable domain, in which reference TRBV7-8 and TRBJ2-3 provide the parts outside the CDR3, is GAGVSQSPRYKVAKRGQDVALRCDPISGHVSLFWYQQALGQGPEFLTYFQNEAQLDKSGLPSDRFFAERPEGSVSTLKIQRTQQEDSAVYLCASNPFRTSTDTQYFGPGTRLTVL.

This rearrangement joins TRBV18 to TRBJ2-1; 8 bases match TRBD2. Germline CDR1 KGHSH, CDR2 LQKENI. This CDR3 has 16 amino acids. The V gene end was trimmed by 5 bases and the J gene end by 4 bases; junction bases not matched to a gene: 10. CDR3 residues: CASSSERGYPYNEQFF. In DNA, the CDR3 is TGTGCCAGCTCATCGGAGCGGGGGTACCCATACAATGAGCAGTTCTTC.

The sample holds one count of this clone. The rearrangement joins TRBV5-3 to TRBJ2-7; the match to TRBD2 covers 9 bases. TRBV5-3 is marked as an open reading frame, function uncertain. The CDR3 sequence is 14 residues long. V was clipped by 4 bases and J by 5 bases; unmatched bases: 7. CDR3 sequence reads: CARSGASGTNEQYF. The CDR3 region has the DNA TGTGCCAGAAGCGGGGCTAGCGGGACGAACGAGCAGTACTTC.

The chain links TRBV27 to TRBJ2-6; 9 bases are a match to TRBD1. The germline CDR1 and CDR2 sequences are MNHEY and SMNVEV (reference sequence). V trimming: 4 bases; J trimming: 0 bases; junction bases outside the gene matches: 7. The CDR3 totals 18 residues. The CDR3, as DNA: TGTGCCAGCAGTTATCGAGGGACAGGGAGCTCTGGGGCCAACGTCCTGACTTTC. Encoded protein: CASSYRGTGSSGANVLTF.

V usage is TRBV10-1 and J usage is TRBJ1-1; D call uncertain. CDR3 length equals 14 residues. Germline CDR1 is WNHNN and CDR2 is SYGVQD (reference sequence). The ends were cut back, 4 bases at V and 4 bases at J, with 13 bases in the middle. CDR3 nucleotides: TGCGCCAGCAGTGGAGGTGGAGGGCTCACTGAAGCTTTCTTT. Its protein product is CASSGGGGLTEAFF.

This rearrangement joins TRBV5-6 to TRBJ2-7; 9 bases fit TRBD2. Looked up from germline, CDR1 is SGHDT and CDR2 is YYEEEE. This CDR3 region has 15 residues. J gave up 0 bases and V 2 bases, and 3 bases lay outside the gene matches. The CDR3 DNA reads as TGTGCCAGCAGCTTCTTGACTAGCGGCTCCTACGAGCAGTACTTC. Translated: CASSFLTSGSYEQYF. The variable domain in full, completed from reference TRBV5-6 and TRBJ2-7, reads DAGVTQSPTHLIKTRGQQVTLRCSPKSGHDTVSWYQQALGQGPQFIFQYYEEEERQRGNFPDRFSGHQFPNYSSELNVNALLLGDSALYLCASSFLTSGSYEQYFGPGTRLTVT.

V and J are TRBV28 and TRBJ2-7; 11 nucleotides match TRBD1. V dropped 8 bases and J dropped 2; count of bases not matched to a gene: 8. Germline V lookup: CDR1 MDHEN, CDR2 SYDVKM. The CDR3 covers 15 residues. For the CDR3, the DNA is TGTGCCAGCCTCCATCCGGGACAGGGGGCCTACGAGCAGTACTTC. Encoded protein: CASLHPGQGAYEQYF.

This sequence joins TRBV10-1 and TRBJ2-3; 9 bases align to TRBD2. The V gene's germline CDR1 is WNHNN and CDR2 SYGVQD (reference sequence). After removal of 3 bases from V and 2 bases from J, the junction contained 12 bases not matched to a gene. CDR3 length: 18 residues. The CDR3 loop reads CASSDRRLAGASTDTQYF. CDR3 nucleotide sequence: TGCGCCAGCAGTGATCGAAGGTTAGCGGGGGCCTCCACAGATACGCAGTATTTT.

The chain recombines TRBV15 with TRBJ1-2; D call uncertain. The CDR3 has 14 amino acids. Germline V gene lookup returns CDR1 LNHNV and CDR2 YYDKDF (reference sequence). V lost 1 base to trimming and J lost 8 bases, with 14 bases between them. The CDR3: CATSRGEGLVGYTF. In DNA form, the CDR3 reads TGTGCCACCAGCAGAGGGGAGGGATTAGTCGGCTACACCTTC.

This clone was recorded once. The V and J genes are TRBV5-1 and TRBJ2-1, with D possibly being TRBD2 (6 bases). The CDR3 sequence is 14 residues long. Germline V gives CDR1 SGHRS, CDR2 YFSETQ. The V end was cut by 2 bases, the J end by 2 bases, with 8 bases between. CDR3 sequence reads: CASSFPGAYNEQFF. The CDR3, as DNA: TGCGCCAGCAGCTTTCCGGGGGCCTACAATGAGCAGTTCTTC.

The chain employs TRBV6-5 and TRBJ1-2, with a possible D match to TRBD1 (5 bases). Trimming cost V 2 bases and J 7 bases, with 14 bases left between them. CDR1 is MNHEY, CDR2 SVGAGI, per germline. This CDR3 spans 14 amino acids. The CDR3 sequence: CASSYGRVESGYTF. DNA for the CDR3: TGTGCCAGCAGTTACGGCAGGGTAGAGTCTGGCTACACCTTC.

This chain connects TRBV29-1 to TRBJ2-1, with a possible D match to TRBD1 (5 bases). The germline V and J ends were trimmed by 3 bases and 6 bases, with 15 bases remaining between them. The CDR3 runs 14 residues. The germline V gene encodes CDR1 SQVTM and CDR2 ANQGSEA. The CDR3: CSVEGLKGANEQFF. DNA for the CDR3: TGCAGCGTTGAGGGGCTAAAGGGCGCCAATGAGCAGTTCTTC.

The V gene is TRBV19, the J gene TRBJ1-1; D is perhaps TRBD1 (5 bases). Germline V gives CDR1 LNHDA, CDR2 SQIVND (reference sequence). The CDR3 contains 15 residues. V lost 7 bases and J lost 4, with 19 bases in between. The CDR3 DNA follows: TGTGCCAGTACATTCAGGGCGTCCTTGAGCACTGAAGCTTTCTTT. This encodes CASTFRASLSTEAFF.

J is TRBJ1-1 and V is TRBV6-4, with 7 bases identical to TRBD1. This CDR3 is 14 amino acids long. CDR1 and CDR2 (germline): MRHNA, SNTAGT. The ends lost 7 bases at V and 1 base at J; junction bases unmatched: 6. CDR3 sequence: CASKLTGANTEAFF. DNA for the CDR3: TGTGCCAGCAAACTCACAGGGGCGAACACTGAAGCTTTCTTT.

The table lists this clone with a few counts. The CDR3 region has the DNA TGCGCCAGCAGCTTGGGTGCACAGCTCTACAATGAGCAGTTCTTC. Its protein product is CASSLGAQLYNEQFF. The rearrangement uses TRBV5-1 and TRBJ2-1; D unclear. V was clipped by 0 bases and J by 3 bases, with 10 bases between them. Germline lookup yields CDR1 SGHRS and CDR2 YFSETQ. CDR3 length equals 15 residues.

In regard to this clone: This sample includes further DNA sequences coding for the same CDR3. The chain couples TRBV29-1 to TRBJ2-7; D is undetermined. V lost 4 bases, J lost 3 bases, and 7 bases lay in between. This CDR3 spans 11 amino acids. Germline lookup yields CDR1 SQVTM and CDR2 ANQGSEA. The CDR3 DNA reads as TGCAGCGTTGGGGCGAGCTACGAGCAGTACTTC. This codes for CSVGASYEQYF.

This chain joins TRBV11-2 and TRBJ2-7; 7 bases map to TRBD2. In germline, CDR1 is SGHAT, CDR2 FQNNGV. CDR3 size: 18 residues. V lost 0 bases to trimming and J lost 3 bases; unmatched junction nucleotides: 14. For the CDR3, the DNA is TGTGCCAGCAGCTTAGACCCCCCCACTAGCGCATACTTCTACGAGCAGTACTTC. This sequence encodes CASSLDPPTSAYFYEQYF.

The chain recombines TRBV19 with TRBJ1-2, with 9 bases aligning to TRBD1. Germline values: CDR1 LNHDA, CDR2 SQIVND (reference sequence). This CDR3 has 15 amino acids. With V trimmed by 6 bases and J by 1 base, 6 bases remained unmatched. CDR3 in DNA: TGTGCCAGTAGCCCCCGGGACAGGGTTAACTATGGCTACACCTTC. Residues: CASSPRDRVNYGYTF. Variable domain in full (rest from reference TRBV19 and TRBJ1-2): DGGITQSPKYLFRKEGQNVTLSCEQNLNHDAMYWYRQDPGQGLRLIYYSQIVNDFQKGDIAEGYSVSREKKESFPLTVTSAQKNPTAFYLCASSPRDRVNYGYTFGSGTRLTVV.

This clone was observed a few times. The CDR3 reads CATSDFLAGAQFF. CDR3 coding DNA: TGTGCCACCAGTGATTTCCTAGCGGGAGCGCAGTTCTTC. The J gene is TRBJ2-1, the V gene TRBV24-1; TRBD2 matches at 10 bases. Germline loops: CDR1 KGHDR, CDR2 SFDVKD. This CDR3 is built from 13 residues. Trimming at V came to 1 base and at J to 12 bases, leaving 2 bases not matched to a gene.

The CDR3 bases are TGTGCCAGCAGTTTAAACGGGAGGGCCCCTTACGAGCAGTACTTC. It yields the protein CASSLNGRAPYEQYF. This chain uses TRBV27 with TRBJ2-7; 8 bases line up with TRBD2. Germline V CDR1 and CDR2: MNHEY, SMNVEV (reference sequence). The CDR3 loop spans 15 amino acids. Losses at the gene ends were 2 bases for V and 4 bases for J; bases not matched to a gene: 7.

CDR3 coding DNA: TGTGCCAGCAGCAAAGTGAGAACAGGGGGCAATCAGCCCCAGCATTTT. It encodes CASSKVRTGGNQPQHF. The chain uses TRBV21-1 and TRBJ1-5; the table assigns TRBD1, which was not confirmed against the DNA. TRBV21-1 is a pseudogene. CDR3 size: 16 residues.

The V and J genes are TRBV24-1 and TRBJ2-5; 7 nucleotides match TRBD1. With 0 bases clipped from V and 3 bases from J, the junction kept 6 bases outside the gene matches. CDR3 size: 16 residues. Germline V gene lookup returns CDR1 KGHDR and CDR2 SFDVKD. CDR3 coding DNA: TGTGCCACCAGTGATTTGCTTACAGGGGTGAAAGAGACCCAGTACTTC. As protein: CATSDLLTGVKETQYF.

The CDR3 reads CASSQGVGTGGGYTF. CDR3 sequence (DNA): TGTGCCAGCAGCCAAGGAGTAGGGACAGGTGGTGGCTACACCTTC. This chain links TRBV3-1 (or the pseudogene TRBV3-2) with TRBJ1-2, with 8 bases aligning to TRBD1. Per the germline V gene, CDR1 is LGHDT and CDR2 is YNNKEL (reference sequence). V lost 1 base, J lost 7 bases, and 8 bases stayed unmatched. The CDR3 runs 15 residues.